This T cell receptor beta chain was sequenced for a study of T cell repertoires in cytomegalovirus infection. Study-level background: Based on public TCR beta signatures, there were indications of CMV infection and of a matching HLA type. The study, taken as a whole, reports: In two of eight donors, the top clonotype was HLA-C-restricted CMV-specific. Cumulated frequencies of public TCR beta families served to identify carriers of CMV plus the relevant HLA.

TCRdb re-called the reads through MiXCR, storing one row per CDR3 protein. The top ten clones hold roughly a tenth of a sample with about 130,000 distinct CDR3 sequences, approximately 8.8% of them seen once. Trimming removed 0 bases from V and 0 bases from J, with 5 bases in between. Germline CDR1 is MDHEN and CDR2 is SYDVKM. The CDR3 covers 14 residues. This clonotype was seen many times. Its target is not known. What was sequenced was PBMCs. The receptor was derived from a human donor in good health (CMV status not recorded). Some clones in this sample may be carry-over from other donors' samples. The genes are TRBV28 and TRBJ2-5; D is ambiguous. CDR3 sequence reads: CASSLWGYQETQYF. The CDR3 DNA follows: TGTGCCAGCAGTTTATGGGGGTACCAAGAGACCCAGTACTTC.